This TCR beta chain emerged from a study of cytomegalovirus exposure and HLA in healthy donors. Points from the study as a whole: TCR beta chains associated with HLA were, in a later analysis, more clonally expanded than equally common others.

As to this clone: Its antigen is unidentified.

It was with 60 Vbeta and 13 Jbeta primers that the PCR ran. Sequencing used immunoSEQ multiplex PCR; TCRdb keeps in-frame clones, though not all of them. Here the sample spans about 200,000 clones, around 80% being singletons. Trimming took off 3 bases at V and 0 bases at J, with 16 bases between the two ends. The germline V gene encodes CDR1 SGHRS and CDR2 YFSETQ. CDR3 length: 17 residues. Specimen: PBMCs. The chain is built from TRBV5-1 and TRBJ1-3, with TRBD1 as a possible D gene (6 bases). The receptor's source is a young man in good health and CMV-seronegative. CDR3: CASSSPGTPFSGNTIYF. CDR3 in DNA: TGCGCCAGCAGCTCTCCCGGGACACCTTTCTCTGGAAACACCATATATTTT.